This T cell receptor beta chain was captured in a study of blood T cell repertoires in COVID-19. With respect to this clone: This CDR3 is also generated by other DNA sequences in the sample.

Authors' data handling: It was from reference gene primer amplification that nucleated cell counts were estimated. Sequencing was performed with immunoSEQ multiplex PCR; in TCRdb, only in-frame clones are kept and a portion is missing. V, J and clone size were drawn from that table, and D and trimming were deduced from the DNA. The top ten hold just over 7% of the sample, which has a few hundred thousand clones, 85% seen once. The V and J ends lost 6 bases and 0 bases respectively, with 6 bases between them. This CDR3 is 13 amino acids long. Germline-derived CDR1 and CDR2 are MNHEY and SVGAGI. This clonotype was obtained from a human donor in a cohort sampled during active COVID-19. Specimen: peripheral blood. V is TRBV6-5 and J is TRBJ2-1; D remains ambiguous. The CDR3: CASSTSSYNEQFF. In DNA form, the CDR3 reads TGTGCCAGCAGCACGAGCTCCTACAATGAGCAGTTCTTC.